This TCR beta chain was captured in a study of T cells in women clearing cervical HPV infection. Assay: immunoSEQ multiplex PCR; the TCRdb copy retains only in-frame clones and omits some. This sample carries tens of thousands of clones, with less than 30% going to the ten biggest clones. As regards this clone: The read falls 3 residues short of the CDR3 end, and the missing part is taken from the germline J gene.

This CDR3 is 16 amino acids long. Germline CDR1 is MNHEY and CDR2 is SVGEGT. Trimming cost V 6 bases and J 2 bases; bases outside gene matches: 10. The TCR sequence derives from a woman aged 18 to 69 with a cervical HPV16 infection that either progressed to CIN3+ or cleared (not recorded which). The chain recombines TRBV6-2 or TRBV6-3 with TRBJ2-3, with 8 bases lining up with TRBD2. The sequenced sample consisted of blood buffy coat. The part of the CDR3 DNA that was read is TGTGCCAGCAGCCCCTCGGGGGGGGGATCCACAGATACG. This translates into CASSPSGGGSTDT. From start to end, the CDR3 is CASSPSGGGSTDTQYF.